The 25 T cell receptor beta chains given below trace back to one sample, sequenced in a study of neurological immune-mediated disorders. TCRdb recomputed calls from the 5' RACE reads with MiXCR, one row per CDR3 protein. The table has roughly 76,000 distinct CDR3 sequences, 13% to 15% seen once. The sample was PBMCs. The receptors shown here come from a woman between 50 and 59 years old in good health.

CDR3 residues: CASSQARGTRTGKETQYF. CDR3 nucleotide sequence: TGTGCCAGCAGCCAAGCACGAGGGACTAGAACGGGAAAAGAGACCCAGTACTTC. This chain uses TRBV4-2 with TRBJ2-5; 8 nucleotides match TRBD2. Per germline, CDR1 LGHNA and CDR2 YNFKEQ. Losses at the gene ends were 1 base for V and 3 bases for J; bases not matched to a gene: 13. CDR3 length equals 18 residues.

This clonotype showed up many times. J is TRBJ1-5 and V is TRBV7-9; no firm D call. Germline CDR1 SEHNR, CDR2 FQNEAQ (reference sequence). Trimming took 5 bases from V and 0 from J, leaving 8 bases between them. This CDR3 region has 14 residues. DNA for the CDR3: TGTGCCAGCAGCCCGACCGTTAGCAATCAGCCCCAGCATTTT. Its translation: CASSPTVSNQPQHF.

A remark on this clonotype: A much larger clone lies one base from this, so it may be a read error. This chain joins TRBV5-1 and TRBJ2-1; D gene unclear. The length of the CDR3 is 11 residues. The germline CDR1 and CDR2 sequences are SGHRS and YFSETQ. The CDR3 here is CTSIRDNEQFF. CDR3 coding DNA: TGCACCAGCATCAGAGACAATGAGCAGTTCTTC. The entire variable domain, with the rest obtained from reference TRBV5-1 and TRBJ2-1, is as follows: KAGVTQTPRYLIKTRGQQVTLSCSPISGHRSVSWYQQTPGQGLQFLFEYFSETQRNKGNFPGRFSGRQFSNSRSEMNVSTLELGDSALYLCTSIRDNEQFFGPGTRLTVL.

This clonotype showed up many times. The rearrangement joins TRBV7-9 to TRBJ2-7, with D maybe TRBD1 (6 bases). V lost 5 bases and J 2 bases, leaving 13 bases between the germline ends. This CDR3 spans 14 amino acids. Germline V lookup: CDR1 SEHNR, CDR2 FQNEAQ (reference sequence). The CDR3 loop reads CASSLSQGPYEQYF. CDR3 bases: TGTGCCAGCAGCCTCTCACAGGGACCCTACGAGCAGTACTTC.

This clonotype has a count of ten or more. The CDR3 sequence is CASNYRGTEAFF. The CDR3 DNA reads TGTGCCAGCAACTACAGGGGCACTGAAGCTTTCTTT. The chain employs TRBV3-1 and TRBJ1-1, with 7 bases lining up with TRBD1. Germline lookup yields CDR1 LGHDT and CDR2 YNNKEL (reference sequence). J gave up 4 bases and V 7 bases, and 3 bases lay outside the gene matches. The CDR3 extends over 12 amino acids.

This clonotype was counted at least ten times. The chain joins TRBV20-1 to TRBJ1-5; a possible D gene is TRBD1 (5 bases). Germline values: CDR1 DFQATT, CDR2 SNEGSKA (reference sequence). The CDR3 length is 16 residues. V dropped 2 bases and J dropped 1 base, with 15 bases sitting between them. The DNA for the CDR3 is TGCAGTGCTAGAATGGCAGGGAAGTCGAGCAATCAGCCCCAGCATTTT. Translating it yields CSARMAGKSSNQPQHF.

At least ten counts were recorded for this clonotype. This may come from a read error, since a much larger clone is one base off. This sequence joins TRBV10-3 and TRBJ2-6; 8 bases line up with TRBD1. Germline V gene lookup returns CDR1 ENHRY and CDR2 SYGVKD. There are 18 residues in the CDR3. The CDR3 DNA reads TGTGCCATCAGTGCGGGACAGGCCTCTCTTGGTGGGGTCAACGTCCTGACTTTC. Its translation: CAISAGQASLGGVNVLTF.

A few counts support this clonotype. The CDR3, as DNA: TGCGCCAGCAGCTACGGACAGGGGTTTTTACAAGAGACCCAGTACTTC. It specifies CASSYGQGFLQETQYF. V gene TRBV5-1 combines with J gene TRBJ2-5; 9 bases are shared with TRBD1. Germline values: CDR1 SGHRS, CDR2 YFSETQ. The junction had 8 bases not matched to a gene; V was cut back by 3 bases and J by 2 bases. CDR3 length: 16 amino acids.

This clonotype was detected many times. V usage is TRBV5-1 and J usage is TRBJ1-5; 9 positions agree with TRBD1. V lost 0 bases to trimming and J lost 5 bases; unmatched junction nucleotides: 3. CDR1 is SGHRS, CDR2 YFSETQ, per germline. The CDR3 has 15 residues. CDR3 in DNA: TGCGCCAGCAGCTTGGGGGACAGGGTTGATCAGCCCCAGCATTTT. Its translation: CASSLGDRVDQPQHF.

The CDR3 is CASSLAPVHEQYF. Here the CDR3 DNA reads TGTGCCAGCAGCTTAGCGCCGGTTCACGAGCAGTACTTC. V gene TRBV7-9 combines with J gene TRBJ2-7; no firm D call. Germline lookup yields CDR1 SEHNR and CDR2 FQNEAQ (reference sequence). The V end was cut by 0 bases, the J end by 5 bases, with 8 bases between. The CDR3 length is 13 residues.

The J gene is TRBJ2-1, the V gene TRBV7-3; 12 bases line up with TRBD2. This CDR3 has 15 residues. V shed 5 bases, J shed 5 bases, and the junction held 4 bases outside the gene matches. CDR1 and CDR2 from the germline V gene are SGHTA and FQGTGA. CDR3 DNA: TGTGCCAGCAGCCTGGGACTAGCGGGTCACAATGAGCAGTTCTTC. This encodes CASSLGLAGHNEQFF.

This clonotype showed up many times. This rearrangement joins TRBV29-1 to TRBJ2-3, with TRBD1 matching 9 bases. Germline V CDR1 and CDR2: SQVTM, ANQGSEA. This CDR3 contains 13 residues. V lost 7 bases, J lost 2 bases, and 4 bases stayed unmatched. CDR3 nucleotide sequence: TGCAGCGGGAGGGACAGGGTCACAGATACGCAGTATTTT. This gives the protein CSGRDRVTDTQYF.

The table lists this clonotype with many counts. The chain combines TRBV5-1 with TRBJ2-1; 8 bases fit TRBD2. The J segment lost 4 bases and the V segment lost 0 bases, leaving 9 bases of the junction unmatched. The germline gives CDR1 SGHRS, CDR2 YFSETQ. The CDR3 consists of 17 residues. DNA of the CDR3: TGCGCCAGCAGCTTGGGAGGAGGCGGGGGGCCTTACAATGAGCAGTTCTTC. Amino acid sequence: CASSLGGGGGPYNEQFF.

This clonotype was detected many times. V gene TRBV5-1 combines with J gene TRBJ2-5; D not certain. The germline V gene has CDR1 SGHRS and CDR2 YFSETQ. CDR3 size: 14 residues. With 2 bases removed from V and 5 bases from J, the gap between germline ends came to 13 bases. The DNA for the CDR3 is TGCGCCAGCAGCTTAAACAAGAGACCGGAGACCCAGTACTTC. Translated, it gives CASSLNKRPETQYF. Looking up the rest from reference TRBV5-1 and TRBJ2-5 gives the full variable domain: KAGVTQTPRYLIKTRGQQVTLSCSPISGHRSVSWYQQTPGQGLQFLFEYFSETQRNKGNFPGRFSGRQFSNSRSEMNVSTLELGDSALYLCASSLNKRPETQYFGPGTRLLVL.

The CDR3 protein is CASSLCAEQYF. CDR3 bases: TGTGCCAGCAGCCTATGCGCCGAGCAGTACTTC. This chain joins TRBV7-2 and TRBJ2-7; D remains unclear. In germline, CDR1 is SGHTA, CDR2 FQGNSA. V was cut by 5 bases and J by 6 bases, with 8 bases left in between. The CDR3 has 11 residues. Full variable domain (missing parts from reference TRBV7-2 and TRBJ2-7): GAGVSQSPSNKVTEKGKDVELRCDPISGHTALYWYRQSLGQGLEFLIYFQGNSAPDKSGLPSDRFSAERTGGSVSTLTIQRTQQEDSAVYLCASSLCAEQYFGPGTRLTVT.

This clonotype showed up just a few times. The chain couples TRBV5-1 to TRBJ1-6, with D maybe TRBD1 (6 bases). The germline V and J ends were trimmed by 4 bases and 0 bases, with 11 bases remaining between them. From germline, CDR1 is SGHRS and CDR2 YFSETQ. The CDR3 spans 16 residues. The CDR3 nucleotides are TGCGCCAGCAGCAATGGACAGAGCTCCTATAATTCACCCCTCCACTTT. This encodes CASSNGQSSYNSPLHF.

This clonotype was observed at least ten times. CDR3 amino acids: CASSPRQGWEQFF. The DNA for the CDR3 is TGCGCCAGCAGCCCTCGACAGGGTTGGGAGCAGTTCTTC. The chain recombines TRBV5-1 with TRBJ2-1, with 7 bases lining up with TRBD1. The trim removed 4 bases at V and 10 bases at J, leaving 8 bases unmatched. Per the germline V gene, CDR1 is SGHRS and CDR2 is YFSETQ. The CDR3 loop spans 13 amino acids.

This clonotype was detected only a few times. This rearrangement joins TRBV7-6 to TRBJ2-3; 9 bases map to TRBD2. V lost 1 base to trimming and J lost 3 bases; unmatched junction nucleotides: 5. The CDR3 has 16 amino acids. Germline assignment: CDR1 SGHVS and CDR2 FNYEAQ. In DNA, the CDR3 is TGTGCCAGCAGCTTAGAGGTAGCGGGGGAAACAGATACGCAGTATTTT. This sequence encodes CASSLEVAGETDTQYF.

This clonotype counts as medium-sized. The chain couples TRBV6-5 to TRBJ2-3, with 8 bases matching TRBD2. The CDR3 extends over 15 amino acids. V shed 6 bases, J shed 2 bases, and the junction held 7 bases outside the gene matches. Germline V gene data show CDR1 as MNHEY and CDR2 as SVGAGI. The CDR3, as DNA: TGTGCCAGCAGCAAAAGCGGGAGTTACACAGATACGCAGTATTTT. Residues: CASSKSGSYTDTQYF.

In this sample, this clonotype turned up many times. The chain links TRBV28 to TRBJ1-1, with 8 bases fitting TRBD1. In germline, CDR1 is MDHEN, CDR2 SYDVKM. The CDR3 loop spans 14 amino acids. V lost 11 bases to trimming and J lost 4 bases; unmatched junction nucleotides: 12. Here the CDR3 reads CAGRDRGGVTEAFF. The CDR3, as DNA: TGTGCCGGGAGAGACAGGGGTGGTGTCACTGAAGCTTTCTTT.

This clonotype has a single count. V usage is TRBV18 and J usage is TRBJ1-5; D unresolved. Trimming stripped 4 bases from V and 4 bases from J, with 8 bases between. Germline-derived CDR1 and CDR2 are KGHSH and LQKENI. CDR3 size: 13 residues. The CDR3 sequence: CASSRDRNQPQHF. CDR3 DNA: TGTGCCAGCTCACGGGATAGGAATCAGCCCCAGCATTTT.

In this sample, this clonotype turned up many times. This chain uses TRBV5-1 with TRBJ2-2; weak D call: TRBD1 (5 bases). This CDR3 region has 16 residues. With 4 bases removed from V and 0 bases from J, the gap between germline ends came to 13 bases. From germline, CDR1 is SGHRS and CDR2 YFSETQ. The CDR3 coding sequence is TGCGCCAGCAGCAGGGGAACAGTAGCGAACACCGGGGAGCTGTTTTTT. This translates into CASSRGTVANTGELFF.

This clonotype has at least ten counts. J is TRBJ1-1 and V is TRBV5-6; D unclear. The CDR3 is 12 residues long. Trimming removed 5 bases at V and 8 bases at J, with 13 bases between. From germline, CDR1 is SGHDT and CDR2 YYEEEE. CDR3 in DNA: TGTGCCAGCAGTCCCTACCGGCGCGAAGCTTTCTTT. It translates to CASSPYRREAFF. The variable domain in full, completed from reference TRBV5-6 and TRBJ1-1, reads DAGVTQSPTHLIKTRGQQVTLRCSPKSGHDTVSWYQQALGQGPQFIFQYYEEEERQRGNFPDRFSGHQFPNYSSELNVNALLLGDSALYLCASSPYRREAFFGQGTRLTVV.

The chain uses TRBV27 and TRBJ2-5, with D perhaps matching TRBD1 or TRBD2 (5 bases each). Germline assignment: CDR1 MNHEY and CDR2 SMNVEV (reference sequence). CDR3 length: 15 residues. CDR3 DNA sequence: TGTGCTATCAGTTTATCAACGAGGGGAAGGGAGACCCAGTACTTC. It translates to CAISLSTRGRETQYF.

This clonotype appeared many times. The chain uses TRBV20-1 and TRBJ1-2; D gene uncertain. Per germline, CDR1 DFQATT and CDR2 SNEGSKA (reference sequence). V was shortened by 0 bases and J by 3 bases, with 11 bases between the two germline ends. This CDR3 has 14 amino acids. As DNA, the CDR3 is TGCAGTGCTAGAGATTTGGGGTCCTACTATGGCTACACCTTC. Translated, it gives CSARDLGSYYGYTF.